Included here is one TCR beta chain sequence, with context. The CDR3 consists of 12 residues. The V gene's germline CDR1 is MNHEY and CDR2 SVGAGI. V lost 1 base and J 6 bases, leaving 3 bases between the germline ends. The sample originates from a study of CDR3 diversity in severe acne. TCRdb reprocessed the PCR reads via MiXCR and lists one record per CDR3 protein. The sample shows some 84,000 distinct CDR3 sequences, 45% to 50% of them seen only once. The chain uses TRBV6-5 and TRBJ2-2; no definite D call. This receptor was obtained from a male donor in good health, serving as a control. Sequencing used blood. The CDR3 DNA is TGTGCCAGCAGTTACTGGCCCGGGGAGCTGTTTTTT. Protein sequence: CASSYWPGELFF.